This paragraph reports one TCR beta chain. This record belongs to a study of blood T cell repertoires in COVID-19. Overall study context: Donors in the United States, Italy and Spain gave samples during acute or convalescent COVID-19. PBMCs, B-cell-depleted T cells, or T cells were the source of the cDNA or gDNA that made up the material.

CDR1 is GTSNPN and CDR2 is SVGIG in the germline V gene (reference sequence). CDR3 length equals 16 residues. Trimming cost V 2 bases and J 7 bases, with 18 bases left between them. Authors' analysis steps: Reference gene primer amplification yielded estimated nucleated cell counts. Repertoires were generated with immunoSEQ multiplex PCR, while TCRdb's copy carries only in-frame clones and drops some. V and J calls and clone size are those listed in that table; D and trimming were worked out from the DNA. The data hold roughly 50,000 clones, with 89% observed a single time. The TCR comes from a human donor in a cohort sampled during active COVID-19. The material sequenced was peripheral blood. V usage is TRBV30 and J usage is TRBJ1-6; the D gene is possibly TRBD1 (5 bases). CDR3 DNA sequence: TGTGCCTGGAGTCATTTGGGGAATTCAGGGAATTCACCCCTCCACTTT. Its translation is CAWSHLGNSGNSPLHF. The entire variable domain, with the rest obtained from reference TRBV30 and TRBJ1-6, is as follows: SQTIHQWPATLVQPVGSPLSLECTVEGTSNPNLYWYRQAAGRGLQLLFYSVGIGQISSEVPQNLSASRPQDRQFILSSKKLLLSDSGFYLCAWSHLGNSGNSPLHFGNGTRLTVT.